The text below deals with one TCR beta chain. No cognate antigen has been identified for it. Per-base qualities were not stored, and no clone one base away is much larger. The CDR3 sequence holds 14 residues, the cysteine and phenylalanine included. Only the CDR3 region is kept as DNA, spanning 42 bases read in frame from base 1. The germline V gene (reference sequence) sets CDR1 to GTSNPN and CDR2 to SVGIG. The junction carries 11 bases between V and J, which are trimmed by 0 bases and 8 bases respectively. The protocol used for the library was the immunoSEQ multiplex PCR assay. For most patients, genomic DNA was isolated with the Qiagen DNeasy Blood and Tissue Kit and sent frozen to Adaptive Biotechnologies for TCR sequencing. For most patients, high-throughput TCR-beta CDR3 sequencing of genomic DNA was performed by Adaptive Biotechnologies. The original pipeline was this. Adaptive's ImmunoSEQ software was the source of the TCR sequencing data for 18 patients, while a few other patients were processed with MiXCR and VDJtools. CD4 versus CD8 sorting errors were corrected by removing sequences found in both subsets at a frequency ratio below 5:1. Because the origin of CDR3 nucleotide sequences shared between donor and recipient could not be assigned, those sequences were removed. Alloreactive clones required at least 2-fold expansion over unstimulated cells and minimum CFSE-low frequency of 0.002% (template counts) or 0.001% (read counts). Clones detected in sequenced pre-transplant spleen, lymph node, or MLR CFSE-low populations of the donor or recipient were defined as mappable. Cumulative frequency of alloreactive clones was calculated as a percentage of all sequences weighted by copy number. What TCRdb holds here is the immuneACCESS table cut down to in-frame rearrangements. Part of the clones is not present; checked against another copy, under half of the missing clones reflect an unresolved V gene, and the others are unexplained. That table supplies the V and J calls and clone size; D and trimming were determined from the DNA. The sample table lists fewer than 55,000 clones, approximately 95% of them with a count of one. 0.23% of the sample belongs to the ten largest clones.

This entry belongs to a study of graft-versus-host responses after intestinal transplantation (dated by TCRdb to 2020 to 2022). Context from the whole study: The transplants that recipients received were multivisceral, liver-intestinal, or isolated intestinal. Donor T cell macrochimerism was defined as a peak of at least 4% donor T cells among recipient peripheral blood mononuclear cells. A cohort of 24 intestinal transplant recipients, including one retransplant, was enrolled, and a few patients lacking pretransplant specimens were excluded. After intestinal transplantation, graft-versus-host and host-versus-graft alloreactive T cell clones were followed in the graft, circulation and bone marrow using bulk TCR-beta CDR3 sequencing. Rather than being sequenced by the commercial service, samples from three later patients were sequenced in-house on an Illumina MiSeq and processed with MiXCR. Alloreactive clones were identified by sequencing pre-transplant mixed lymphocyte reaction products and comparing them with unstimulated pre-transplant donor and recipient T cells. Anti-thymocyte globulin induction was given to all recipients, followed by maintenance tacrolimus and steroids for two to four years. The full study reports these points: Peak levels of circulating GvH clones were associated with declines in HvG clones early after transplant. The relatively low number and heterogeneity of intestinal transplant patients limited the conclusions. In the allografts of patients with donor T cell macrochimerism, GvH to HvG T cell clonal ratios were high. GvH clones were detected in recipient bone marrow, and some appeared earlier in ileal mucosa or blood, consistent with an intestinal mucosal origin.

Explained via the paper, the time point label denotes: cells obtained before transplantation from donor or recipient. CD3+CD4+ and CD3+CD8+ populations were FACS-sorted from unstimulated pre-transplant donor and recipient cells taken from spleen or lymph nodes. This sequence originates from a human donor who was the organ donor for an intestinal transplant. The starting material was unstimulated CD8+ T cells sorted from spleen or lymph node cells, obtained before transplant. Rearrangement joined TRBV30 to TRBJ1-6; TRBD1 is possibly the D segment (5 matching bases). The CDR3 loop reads CAWSVGTGDSPLHF. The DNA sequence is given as TGTGCCTGGAGTGTAGGGACGGGAGATTCACCCCTCCACTTT.